The sequence of this T cell receptor beta chain was determined in a study of blood T cell repertoires in COVID-19. The V end was cut by 2 bases, the J end by 0 bases, with 8 bases between. Germline V gene lookup returns CDR1 SNHLY and CDR2 FYNNEI. The CDR3 consists of 16 residues. Libraries were prepared by immunoSEQ multiplex PCR; TCRdb keeps only in-frame clonotypes and omits some of them. The profile covers 240,000 or so clones, with around 86% appearing a single time and approximately 1.8% taken by the ten largest. The receptor was isolated from a man aged 25-40 years who had recovered from COVID-19. The source material was peripheral blood. This chain links TRBV2 with TRBJ1-6; the D gene is possibly TRBD1 (6 bases). The CDR3 nucleotides read TGTGCCAGCAGTGAAACAGGGAGCTCCTATAATTCACCCCTCCACTTT. This sequence encodes CASSETGSSYNSPLHF.